The T cell receptor beta chain under discussion was sequenced for a study of blood T cell repertoires in COVID-19. In the study overall: Samples of COVID-19 (acute and convalescent) were obtained from the United States, Italy and Spain. PBMCs, B-cell-depleted T cells, or T cells provided the cDNA or gDNA that made up the material.

Points on this clone: Different DNA sequences within this sample yield the same CDR3.

The CDR3 extends over 12 amino acids. Germline values: CDR1 GTSNPN, CDR2 SVGIG (reference sequence). The germline V and J ends were trimmed by 3 bases and 5 bases, with 10 bases remaining between them. Per the original data handling: Amplification from reference gene primers served as the basis for estimated nucleated cell counts. Data came from immunoSEQ multiplex PCR; TCRdb stores just in-frame clones and leaves some out. V, J and clone size are taken as reported in that table, and D and trimming were inferred from the DNA itself. Altogether tens of thousands of clones are present, about three quarters being singletons, with the ten largest covering about 20%.

The sample comprised peripheral blood. The rearrangement links TRBV30 to TRBJ1-1; no reliable D call. The TCR originated in an elderly woman with active or convalescent COVID-19. CDR3 protein: CAWSVGGTEAFF. DNA of the CDR3: TGTGCCTGGAGCGTCGGAGGGACTGAAGCTTTCTTT.